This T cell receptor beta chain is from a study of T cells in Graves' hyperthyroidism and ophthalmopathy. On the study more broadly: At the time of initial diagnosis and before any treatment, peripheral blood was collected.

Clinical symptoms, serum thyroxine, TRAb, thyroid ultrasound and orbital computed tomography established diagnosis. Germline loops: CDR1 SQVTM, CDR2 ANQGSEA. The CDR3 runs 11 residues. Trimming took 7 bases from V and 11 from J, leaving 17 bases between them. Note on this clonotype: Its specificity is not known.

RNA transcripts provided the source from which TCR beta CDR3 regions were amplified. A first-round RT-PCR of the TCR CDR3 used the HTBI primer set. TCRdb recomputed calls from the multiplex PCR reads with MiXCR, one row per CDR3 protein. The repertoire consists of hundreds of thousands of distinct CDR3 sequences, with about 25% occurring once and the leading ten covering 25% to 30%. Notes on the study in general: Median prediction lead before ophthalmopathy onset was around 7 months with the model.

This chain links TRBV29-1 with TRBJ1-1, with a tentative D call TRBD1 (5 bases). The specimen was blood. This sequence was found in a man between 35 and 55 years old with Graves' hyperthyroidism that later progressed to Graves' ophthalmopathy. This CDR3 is CSGWRGTVAFF. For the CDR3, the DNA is TGCAGCGGTTGGAGGGGAACTGTCGCTTTCTTT. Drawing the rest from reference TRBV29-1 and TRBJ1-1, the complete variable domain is SAVISQKPSRDICQRGTSLTIQCQVDSQVTMMFWYRQQPGQSLTLIATANQGSEATYESGFVIDKFPISRPNLTFSTLTVSNMSPEDSSIYLCSGWRGTVAFFGQGTRLTVV.